In its sample, the clone carrying this T cell receptor beta chain was seen a few times. Its target is unknown. This entry is derived from a study of T-cell memory formation after mild COVID-19. Study conclusions and caveats: Clones that shrank (day 15 to 85) were balanced CD4/CD8, whereas later expanders leaned CD4+. Still unconfirmed is whether the second-wave clones peaking on day 37 recognized SARS-CoV-2. Those CD4+ clones that contracted were mainly in CM and EM (CD8+ ones in EMRA).

TCR alpha and TCR beta cDNA libraries carrying sample barcodes and UMIs came from 5'RACE with constant-segment primers. TCRdb re-derived calls from the 5' RACE reads in MiXCR, one entry per CDR3 protein. The profile shows over 150,000 distinct CDR3 sequences, around a sixth of them singletons. The sequence was collected from a young man who had mild COVID-19 (a few samples of this study predate the infection). Cell type and time point are not known. Sequencing used PBMCs or a T cell subset sorted from them (not recorded which).

CDR3 nucleotides: TGTGCCAGCAGTTACTGGGAGACAGATACGCAGTATTTT. This codes for CASSYWETDTQYF. This chain links TRBV6-2 or TRBV6-3 with TRBJ2-3, with D perhaps TRBD2 (5 bases). Trimming pared 1 base from V and 3 bases from J, leaving 5 bases between. Looked up from germline, CDR1 is MNHEY and CDR2 is SVGEGT. The CDR3 totals 13 residues.